This TCR beta chain is drawn from a study of control samples from healthy donors and cancer patients. CDR1 and CDR2 (germline): SGHRS, YFSETQ. The CDR3 runs 15 residues. The V gene lost 0 bases and the J gene lost 2 bases, with 11 bases spanning the gap. Sequencing used immunoSEQ multiplex PCR; TCRdb keeps in-frame clones, though not all of them. Here the sample spans approximately 35,000 clones, approximately 94% being singletons. The TCR originated in a man aged 40-49 years with colorectal cancer. This chain joins TRBV5-1 and TRBJ1-2; possible D gene TRBD1, 5 bases. The material sequenced was PBMCs. Here the CDR3 reads CASSLGGNLNYGYTF. Written as DNA, the CDR3 is TGCGCCAGCAGCTTGGGGGGGAACTTGAACTATGGCTACACCTTC.